Only a few counts were recorded for the clone carrying this T cell receptor beta chain. What it binds is unknown. The data were obtained in a study of T cell responses to AZD1222 COVID-19 vaccine. Study-level results: Compared with day 0, the breadth and depth of the Spike-specific TCR repertoire rose significantly after two doses of AZD1222. Samples come after the peak T cell response, not at day 14. Females outnumbered males among donors, who were mostly white British; clonal diversity was possibly underestimated.

V lost 1 base to trimming and J lost 8 bases, with 12 bases between them. The CDR3 consists of 15 residues. Germline V lookup: CDR1 MNHNS, CDR2 SASEGT. Clones were sequenced by immunoSEQ multiplex PCR, and TCRdb holds only the in-frame ones, with some missing. The sample shows 90,000 to 150,000 clones, more than 85% of them seen only once. Second-dose recipients at about 4 or about 12 weeks were treated as one pooled group. This TCR was sampled from an adult who received the AZD1222 COVID-19 vaccine. The rearrangement joins TRBV6-1 to TRBJ1-6; D is perhaps TRBD1 (6 bases). This specimen was peripheral blood, taken 28 days after the second AZD1222 dose. CDR3 sequence (DNA): TGTGCCAGCAGTGAAGAGACAGGAGGGCATTCACCCCTCCACTTT. Its protein is CASSEETGGHSPLHF.